The 21 T cell receptor beta chains presented below share a single source sample, sequenced in a study of OX40 agonist ivuxolimab in advanced cancers. The data were produced by immunoSEQ multiplex PCR, yet TCRdb's version contains in-frame clones alone and is incomplete. The data contain approximately 58,000 clones, around nine tenths of them singletons. Sample: CD4+ or CD8+ T cells sorted from blood, taken in a trial of the OX40 agonist ivuxolimab. All receptors come from an adult with an advanced solid tumor such as melanoma, head and neck, liver or kidney cancer.

The gene calls are TRBV27 and TRBJ2-7, with 7 bases aligning to TRBD2. The CDR3 loop spans 14 amino acids. V lost 3 bases to trimming and J lost 5 bases; unmatched junction nucleotides: 7. CDR1 and CDR2 (germline): MNHEY, SMNVEV (reference sequence). The CDR3 DNA reads TGTGCCAGCAGTTTGCGGGAGTCATCCCACGAGCAGTACTTC. Encoded protein: CASSLRESSHEQYF.

The chain couples TRBV29-1 to TRBJ1-2; 8 nucleotides match TRBD1. From germline, CDR1 is SQVTM and CDR2 ANQGSEA. This CDR3 is 16 amino acids long. The junction had 20 bases not matched to a gene; V was cut back by 7 bases and J by 7 bases. The DNA for the CDR3 is TGCAGCGCTACCTCCGGGACAGGTCAAATCACGGGTGGCTACACCTTC. It yields the protein CSATSGTGQITGGYTF.

The V and J genes are TRBV2 and TRBJ1-4; 8 nucleotides agree with TRBD1. The CDR3 has 16 residues. Germline loops: CDR1 SNHLY, CDR2 FYNNEI. With V trimmed by 5 bases and J by 7 bases, 12 bases remained unmatched. CDR3 DNA sequence: TGTGCCAGCAGTCAACGTGGACAGGGAGTAGGTGAAAAACTGTTTTTT. Translation gives CASSQRGQGVGEKLFF.

V and J are TRBV7-3 and TRBJ2-1; 8 nucleotides line up with TRBD2. CDR3 length: 15 residues. V trimming: 6 bases; J trimming: 8 bases; junction bases outside the gene matches: 12. The germline gives CDR1 SGHTA, CDR2 FQGTGA. The CDR3 reads CASSSRGSGIYEQFF. The CDR3 DNA reads as TGTGCCAGCAGTTCACGGGGTAGCGGGATCTATGAGCAGTTCTTC.

The chain links TRBV6-4 to TRBJ1-6; 9 bases map to TRBD1. The CDR3 totals 13 residues. Germline lookup yields CDR1 MRHNA and CDR2 SNTAGT. Trimming took 8 bases from V and 6 from J; bases not matched to a gene: 2. CDR3: CASSDRGNSPLHF. The DNA of the CDR3 is TGTGCCAGCTCGGACAGGGGTAATTCACCCCTCCACTTT.

The V call is TRBV9, the J call TRBJ2-1; 8 bases map to TRBD1. The CDR3 runs 16 residues. J lost 13 bases, V lost 3 bases, and 18 bases had no gene match. CDR1 and CDR2 (germline): SGDLS, YYNGEE. In DNA form, the CDR3 reads TGTGCCAGCAGCGCTACAGGGGGTCAAAGTCGCCGGGAACAGTTCTTC. Translating gives CASSATGGQSRREQFF.

This clone was counted a few times. The gene calls are TRBV19 and TRBJ2-3; 12 bases line up with TRBD2. Per germline, CDR1 LNHDA and CDR2 SQIVND (reference sequence). CDR3 length: 13 residues. Germline trimming cut 8 bases from V and 3 bases from J; bases unmatched to any gene: 0. This CDR3 reads CASGLAGTDTQYF. CDR3 sequence (DNA): TGTGCCAGTGGACTAGCGGGAACAGATACGCAGTATTTT.

This clone was detected once. The chain couples TRBV5-5 to TRBJ2-5, with TRBD2 identical over 10 bases. There are 15 residues in the CDR3. Germline values: CDR1 SGHKS, CDR2 YYEKEE (reference sequence). Losses at the gene ends were 4 bases for V and 2 bases for J; bases not matched to a gene: 5. CDR3 loop: CASSRGTSEQETQYF. The CDR3 DNA is TGTGCCAGCAGCCGAGGGACTAGCGAGCAAGAGACCCAGTACTTC.

V gene TRBV6-4 combines with J gene TRBJ2-7; D is ambiguous. Germline CDR1 MRHNA, CDR2 SNTAGT. The CDR3 runs 13 residues. V lost 4 bases and J lost 0, with 7 bases in between. The CDR3 DNA reads TGTGCCAGCAGTGGGCAGGTCTCCTACGAGCAGTACTTC. Protein sequence: CASSGQVSYEQYF.

J is TRBJ2-7 and V is TRBV20-1; D remains ambiguous. Trimming cost V 0 bases and J 6 bases, with 6 bases left between them. The CDR3 is 11 amino acids. CDR1 and CDR2 (germline): DFQATT, SNEGSKA (reference sequence). The CDR3, as DNA: TGCAGTGCTAGAGAGCGTCTCGAGCAGTACTTC. Translation gives CSARERLEQYF.

This clone has more than one count but fewer than ten. CDR3 in DNA: TGTGCCAGCAGCTTACAGGGGAAGGATGGCTACACCTTC. It specifies CASSLQGKDGYTF. The chain is built from TRBV7-2 and TRBJ1-2, with D possibly matching TRBD1 (6 bases). Germline-derived CDR1 and CDR2 are SGHTA and FQGNSA. The CDR3 length is 13 residues. V was clipped by 2 bases and J by 6 bases, with 10 bases between them.

The chain joins TRBV27 to TRBJ1-3, with D tentatively TRBD1 (5 bases). This CDR3 has 16 amino acids. V was cut by 4 bases and J by 0 bases, with 13 bases left in between. The germline CDR1 and CDR2 sequences are MNHEY and SMNVEV (reference sequence). CDR3 sequence: CASSSRRGISGNTIYF. The CDR3 DNA reads TGTGCCAGCAGTTCCCGGAGGGGAATCTCTGGAAACACCATATATTTT.

The V call is TRBV28, the J call TRBJ2-2; 7 bases match TRBD1. CDR1 is MDHEN and CDR2 is SYDVKM in the germline V gene. V lost 6 bases and J lost 3; bases outside the gene matches: 10. This CDR3 comprises 16 residues. This CDR3 is CASRNSDRVDTGELFF. The CDR3 DNA reads TGTGCCAGCAGGAATAGTGACAGGGTGGACACCGGGGAGCTGTTTTTT.

The chain employs TRBV19 and TRBJ2-1; the match to TRBD2 covers 13 bases. Per germline, CDR1 LNHDA and CDR2 SQIVND (reference sequence). Trimming cost V 5 bases and J 8 bases; bases outside gene matches: 6. The CDR3 spans 15 residues. The CDR3: CASSFGTSGTHEQFF. The CDR3 nucleotides are TGTGCCAGTAGTTTTGGGACTAGCGGGACTCATGAGCAGTTCTTC.

V and J are TRBV10-3 and TRBJ2-1; TRBD2 aligns across 10 bases. The junction had 14 bases not matched to a gene; V was cut back by 10 bases and J by 8 bases. Germline values: CDR1 ENHRY, CDR2 SYGVKD. The CDR3 runs to 15 residues. The CDR3 is CATQVAASGSDEQFF. CDR3 nucleotide sequence: TGTGCCACCCAAGTAGCGGCTAGCGGGAGTGATGAGCAGTTCTTC.

The chain has TRBV11-2 and TRBJ2-1; 14 positions match TRBD2. CDR3 length equals 19 residues. V was clipped by 4 bases and J by 0 bases; unmatched bases: 8. Looked up from germline, CDR1 is SGHAT and CDR2 is FQNNGV. CDR3 region: CASSSSFGTSGSSYNEQFF. The CDR3 DNA reads as TGTGCCAGCAGCTCATCCTTCGGGACTAGCGGGAGCTCCTACAATGAGCAGTTCTTC.

The chain joins TRBV15 to TRBJ2-5, with a weak D call TRBD1 (6 bases). Germline values: CDR1 LNHNV, CDR2 YYDKDF (reference sequence). The CDR3 is 16 residues long. The V gene lost 1 base and the J gene lost 0 bases, with 12 bases spanning the gap. The CDR3 sequence: CATSRGTVGYQETQYF. For the CDR3, the DNA is TGTGCCACCAGCAGAGGGACAGTAGGGTACCAAGAGACCCAGTACTTC.

The CDR3 loop reads CASRSTGGRRSGNTIYF. The CDR3 nucleotides read TGTGCCAGCAGGTCTACAGGGGGCAGGAGATCTGGAAACACCATATATTTT. This sequence joins TRBV11-2 and TRBJ1-3; 9 bases align to TRBD1. V trimming: 6 bases; J trimming: 1 base; junction bases outside the gene matches: 10. The CDR3 totals 17 residues. Germline V CDR1 and CDR2: SGHAT, FQNNGV.

The chain uses TRBV7-8 and TRBJ2-3; unclear D gene. The CDR3 length is 13 residues. Germline assignment: CDR1 SGHVS and CDR2 FQNEAQ. Trimming pared 6 bases from V and 4 bases from J, leaving 11 bases between. CDR3 coding DNA: TGTGCCAGCAGAGCCGACCAGGCAGATACGCAGTATTTT. It codes for CASRADQADTQYF.

V usage is TRBV27 and J usage is TRBJ1-4; D is unclear. V dropped 1 base and J dropped 2 bases, with 5 bases sitting between them. Germline assignment: CDR1 MNHEY and CDR2 SMNVEV (reference sequence). There are 14 residues in the CDR3. The CDR3 loop reads CASSLYGTNEKLFF. CDR3 nucleotide sequence: TGTGCCAGCAGTTTATATGGGACTAATGAAAAACTGTTTTTT.

The chain uses TRBV7-8 and TRBJ2-3, with TRBD2 identical over 8 bases. Trimming removed 1 base from V and 8 bases from J; junction bases left unmatched: 11. This CDR3 contains 16 residues. Germline V gene data show CDR1 as SGHVS and CDR2 as FQNEAQ. CDR3 DNA sequence: TGTGCCAGCAGCTTAGTTTCTAGCGGGTCCCAGTTTACGCAGTATTTT. Translated, it gives CASSLVSSGSQFTQYF.